A selection of T cell receptor beta chains follows, all from one sample in a study of blood T cells in healthy people across ages. TCRdb called the 5' RACE reads again in MiXCR, with one record for every CDR3 protein. The data hold almost 1 million distinct CDR3 sequences, with roughly half observed a single time. Sequencing input: blood. These receptors were obtained from a woman aged 55-69 years in good health. The CDR3 runs from the conserved cysteine through the conserved F or W. The D gene is left open where the match is weak. Size values are once, few and many counts, or a class for expanded clones, and some rows have none.

clone size: NA
V gene: TRBV28
J gene: TRBJ2-3
D gene: NA
CDR3 protein: CASSKAQSTDTQYF
CDR3 DNA: TGTGCCAGCAGCAAAGCTCAGAGCACAGATACACAGTATTTT

clone size: NA
V gene: TRBV20-1
J gene: TRBJ2-3
D gene: TRBD2
CDR3 protein: CSARKTSGYTDTQYF
CDR3 DNA: TGCAGTGCTAGAAAAACTAGCGGGTATACAGATACGCAGTATTTT

clone size: NA
V gene: TRBV29-1
J gene: TRBJ2-1
D gene: NA
CDR3 protein: CSVQGWSYNEQFF
CDR3 DNA: TGCAGCGTGCAGGGGTGGTCCTACAATGAGCAGTTCTTC

clone size: NA
V gene: TRBV29-1
J gene: TRBJ2-1
D gene: TRBD1
CDR3 protein: CSTPGTGGAGFSHNEQFF
CDR3 DNA: TGCAGCACACCCGGGACAGGGGGCGCGGGGTTCAGCCACAATGAGCAGTTCTTC

clone size: NA
V gene: TRBV21-1
J gene: TRBJ2-3
D gene: NA
CDR3 protein: CASSKVSEVSGSPSPTDTQYF
CDR3 DNA: TGTGCCAGCAGCAAAGTTTCCGAAGTGAGCGGGAGTCCTTCCCCAACAGATACGCAGTATTTT

clone size: few
V gene: TRBV28
J gene: TRBJ1-2
D gene: NA
CDR3 protein: CASSSQDGYTF
CDR3 DNA: TGTGCCAGCAGTTCGCAGGATGGCTACACCTTC

clone size: NA
V gene: TRBV6-1
J gene: TRBJ1-5
D gene: NA
CDR3 protein: CASSRVSPDRTGQPQHF
CDR3 DNA: TGTGCCAGCAGTCGGGTTAGTCCCGACAGGACGGGCCAGCCCCAGCATTTT

clone size: few
V gene: TRBV14
J gene: TRBJ2-3
D gene: NA
CDR3 protein: CASSYGDSLPDTQYF
CDR3 DNA: TGTGCCAGCAGCTACGGGGACTCCCTCCCAGATACGCAGTATTTT

clone size: NA
V gene: TRBV24-1
J gene: TRBJ2-5
D gene: TRBD1
CDR3 protein: CATSDTTGGETQYF
CDR3 DNA: TGTGCCACCAGTGATACGACAGGGGGTGAGACCCAGTACTTC

clone size: NA
V gene: TRBV20-1
J gene: TRBJ2-1
D gene: NA
CDR3 protein: CSARERRLPGSDNEQFF
CDR3 DNA: TGCAGTGCTAGAGAGAGAAGACTACCCGGGAGCGACAATGAGCAGTTCTTC

clone size: NA
V gene: TRBV27
J gene: TRBJ1-5
D gene: TRBD1
CDR3 protein: CASSLRGQANQPQHF
CDR3 DNA: TGTGCCAGCAGTTTACGGGGACAGGCCAATCAGCCCCAGCATTTT

clone size: NA
V gene: TRBV4-1
J gene: TRBJ2-7
D gene: TRBD2
CDR3 protein: CASSRVAGLTYEQYF
CDR3 DNA: TGCGCCAGCAGCCGAGTAGCGGGATTAACTTACGAGCAGTACTTC

clone size: few
V gene: TRBV28
J gene: TRBJ2-7
D gene: NA
CDR3 protein: CASSLAAGPLYEQYF
CDR3 DNA: TGTGCCAGCAGTTTAGCGGCGGGGCCTCTCTACGAGCAGTACTTC

clone size: NA
V gene: TRBV6-5
J gene: TRBJ2-3
D gene: NA
CDR3 protein: CASKMGDTQYF
CDR3 DNA: TGTGCCAGTAAGATGGGGGATACGCAGTATTTT

clone size: NA
V gene: TRBV2
J gene: TRBJ2-7
D gene: NA
CDR3 protein: CASSGSGRGEQYF
CDR3 DNA: TGTGCCAGCAGTGGGTCAGGCCGGGGGGAGCAGTACTTC

clone size: NA
V gene: TRBV7-2
J gene: TRBJ2-3
D gene: NA
CDR3 protein: CASSFGLGSIADTQYF
CDR3 DNA: TGTGCCAGCAGCTTCGGTCTGGGTAGCATAGCAGATACGCAGTATTTT

clone size: NA
V gene: TRBV10-3
J gene: TRBJ2-3
D gene: NA
CDR3 protein: CAISEGGTDTQYF
CDR3 DNA: TGTGCCATCAGTGAGGGCGGCACAGATACGCAGTATTTT

clone size: once
V gene: TRBV7-7
J gene: TRBJ1-5
D gene: NA
CDR3 protein: CASSLIGRGRGPQHF
CDR3 DNA: TGTGCCAGCAGCTTAATCGGGAGGGGAAGAGGGCCCCAGCATTTT

clone size: NA
V gene: TRBV28
J gene: TRBJ2-5
D gene: TRBD1
CDR3 protein: CASSILGTGSRGETQYF
CDR3 DNA: TGTGCCAGCAGTATACTCGGGACAGGGTCCCGGGGGGAGACCCAGTACTTC

clone size: many
V gene: TRBV5-1
J gene: TRBJ2-5
D gene: TRBD2
CDR3 protein: CASSTGLAGETQYF
CDR3 DNA: TGCGCCAGCAGCACGGGACTAGCGGGAGAGACCCAGTACTTC

clone size: few
V gene: TRBV7-2
J gene: TRBJ2-7
D gene: TRBD2
CDR3 protein: CASSIGGSRPYEQYF
CDR3 DNA: TGTGCCAGCAGCATAGGCGGGAGTAGGCCCTACGAGCAGTACTTC

clone size: NA
V gene: TRBV3-1
J gene: TRBJ2-5
D gene: TRBD2
CDR3 protein: CASSLLAGGRQETQYF
CDR3 DNA: TGTGCCAGCAGCCTCCTAGCGGGAGGTCGGCAAGAGACCCAGTACTTC

clone size: few
V gene: TRBV15
J gene: TRBJ1-2
D gene: NA
CDR3 protein: CATSRDRDYGYTF
CDR3 DNA: TGTGCCACCAGCAGAGACAGGGATTATGGCTACACCTTC

clone size: NA
V gene: TRBV27
J gene: TRBJ2-5
D gene: NA
CDR3 protein: CASSWQGTETQYF
CDR3 DNA: TGTGCCAGCAGTTGGCAGGGTACTGAGACCCAGTACTTC

clone size: few
V gene: TRBV7-2
J gene: TRBJ2-5
D gene: NA
CDR3 protein: CASSLVLAEEETQYF
CDR3 DNA: TGTGCCAGCAGCTTAGTACTAGCTGAGGAAGAGACCCAGTACTTC

clone size: NA
V gene: TRBV11-2
J gene: TRBJ2-2
D gene: NA
CDR3 protein: CASRGWGQHTGELFF
CDR3 DNA: TGTGCCAGCAGAGGGTGGGGGCAGCACACCGGGGAGCTGTTTTTT

clone size: NA
V gene: TRBV7-8
J gene: TRBJ1-2
D gene: NA
CDR3 protein: CASSLDENYGYTF
CDR3 DNA: TGTGCCAGCAGCTTAGACGAGAACTATGGCTACACCTTC

clone size: few
V gene: TRBV29-1
J gene: TRBJ2-7
D gene: TRBD2
CDR3 protein: CSVGGSGPSYEQYF
CDR3 DNA: TGCAGCGTGGGGGGGAGCGGCCCCTCATACGAGCAGTACTTC

clone size: few
V gene: TRBV20-1
J gene: TRBJ2-4
D gene: TRBD1
CDR3 protein: CSAIPRTGLAKNIQYF
CDR3 DNA: TGCAGTGCAATTCCCCGGACAGGTCTAGCCAAAAACATTCAGTACTTC

clone size: NA
V gene: TRBV27
J gene: TRBJ2-7
D gene: TRBD2
CDR3 protein: CASSPIGGSSYEQYF
CDR3 DNA: TGTGCCAGCAGCCCGATCGGGGGGTCCTCCTACGAGCAGTACTTC

clone size: few
V gene: TRBV25-1
J gene: TRBJ2-4
D gene: NA
CDR3 protein: CASSEGAVAKGIVLAKNIQYF
CDR3 DNA: TGTGCCAGCAGTGAAGGGGCAGTCGCGAAGGGGATCGTACTAGCCAAAAACATTCAGTACTTC

clone size: NA
V gene: TRBV20-1
J gene: TRBJ2-7
D gene: NA
CDR3 protein: CSANRDWSSYNEQYF
CDR3 DNA: TGCAGTGCAAACCGGGACTGGAGCTCCTACAATGAGCAGTACTTC

clone size: many
V gene: TRBV29-1
J gene: TRBJ2-7
D gene: TRBD1
CDR3 protein: CSVLGQGGYEQYF
CDR3 DNA: TGCAGCGTGCTCGGACAGGGCGGCTACGAGCAGTACTTC

clone size: NA
V gene: TRBV10-3
J gene: TRBJ2-1
D gene: TRBD2
CDR3 protein: CAISDLGREAVRVWQFF
CDR3 DNA: TGTGCCATCAGTGATCTTGGACGGGAGGCCGTTCGGGTGTGGCAGTTCTTC

clone size: NA
V gene: TRBV18
J gene: TRBJ2-1
D gene: NA
CDR3 protein: CASSTDEGEETQFF
CDR3 DNA: TGTGCCAGCTCAACCGACGAGGGGGAAGAGACCCAGTTCTTC

clone size: NA
V gene: TRBV12-3/TRBV12-4
J gene: TRBJ2-3
D gene: NA
CDR3 protein: CASRIGSGGLDTQYF
CDR3 DNA: TGTGCCAGCAGGATAGGATCCGGAGGGCTTGATACGCAGTATTTT

clone size: NA
V gene: TRBV20-1
J gene: TRBJ2-7
D gene: NA
CDR3 protein: CSAAWGYFYEQYF
CDR3 DNA: TGCAGTGCCGCGTGGGGCTACTTCTACGAGCAGTACTTC

clone size: NA
V gene: TRBV5-1
J gene: TRBJ2-6
D gene: TRBD1
CDR3 protein: CASSFRDRGASGANVLTF
CDR3 DNA: TGCGCCAGCAGCTTTCGTGACAGGGGGGCGTCTGGGGCCAACGTCCTGACTTTC

clone size: NA
V gene: TRBV2
J gene: TRBJ1-1
D gene: NA
CDR3 protein: CASTPGLFGGMNTEAFF
CDR3 DNA: TGTGCCAGCACCCCGGGTCTGTTTGGCGGGATGAACACTGAAGCTTTCTTT

clone size: NA
V gene: TRBV4-2
J gene: TRBJ1-5
D gene: TRBD1
CDR3 protein: CASSVTGDSNQPQHF
CDR3 DNA: TGTGCCAGCAGCGTAACAGGGGATAGCAATCAGCCCCAGCATTTT

clone size: NA
V gene: TRBV28
J gene: TRBJ1-5
D gene: NA
CDR3 protein: CASSSNNQPQHF
CDR3 DNA: TGTGCCAGCTCATCTAACAATCAGCCCCAGCATTTT

clone size: NA
V gene: TRBV6-6
J gene: TRBJ1-1
D gene: NA
CDR3 protein: CASSSLQGNIEAFF
CDR3 DNA: TGTGCCAGCAGCTCCCTCCAGGGAAACATTGAAGCTTTCTTT

clone size: NA
V gene: TRBV6-4
J gene: TRBJ2-3
D gene: NA
CDR3 protein: CASSEAGFDTQYF
CDR3 DNA: TGTGCCAGCAGTGAGGCCGGGTTCGATACGCAGTATTTT

clone size: NA
V gene: TRBV20-1
J gene: TRBJ2-3
D gene: TRBD2
CDR3 protein: CSASRGLAGGTGSDTQYF
CDR3 DNA: TGCAGTGCTTCTCGCGGACTAGCGGGAGGGACGGGGTCAGATACGCAGTATTTT

clone size: NA
V gene: TRBV20-1
J gene: TRBJ2-7
D gene: TRBD2
CDR3 protein: CSARPGLAGRQYF
CDR3 DNA: TGCAGTGCCAGACCCGGACTAGCGGGAAGGCAGTACTTC

clone size: NA
V gene: TRBV6-2/TRBV6-3
J gene: TRBJ2-1
D gene: NA
CDR3 protein: CASSPPRTWNEQFF
CDR3 DNA: TGTGCCAGCAGCCCCCCGCGGACTTGGAATGAGCAGTTCTTC

clone size: NA
V gene: TRBV28
J gene: TRBJ2-7
D gene: TRBD2
CDR3 protein: CASSRPRTSGRYEQYF
CDR3 DNA: TGTGCCAGCAGTCGGCCCCGGACTAGCGGGAGGTACGAGCAGTACTTC

clone size: few
V gene: TRBV29-1
J gene: TRBJ1-1
D gene: TRBD1
CDR3 protein: CSVRTGGIGAFF
CDR3 DNA: TGCAGCGTCCGGACAGGAGGGATTGGAGCTTTCTTT

clone size: NA
V gene: TRBV30
J gene: TRBJ2-2
D gene: NA
CDR3 protein: CACMGVHLGAGELFF
CDR3 DNA: TGTGCCTGCATGGGGGTACACCTTGGTGCCGGGGAGCTGTTTTTT